This T cell receptor beta chain was obtained from a study of T-cell memory formation after mild COVID-19. A word on this clonotype: Antigen: not known.

Study outcomes and limitations: Balance between CD4 and CD8 was seen in clones contracting day 15 to 85, and a CD4+ lean was seen in later expanders. Detection of some responders pre-infection suggested pre-existing cross-reactive memory T cells participated.

5'RACE with constant-segment primers built TCRalpha and TCRbeta cDNA libraries with UMIs. TCRdb used MiXCR to reprocess the 5' RACE reads, holding one entry per CDR3 protein. The table has over 150,000 distinct CDR3 sequences, around 21% seen once; the top ten hold more than 20%. The clonotype was recovered from an adult woman who had mild COVID-19 (a few samples of this study predate the infection). Cell type and time point are not known. Sequences were obtained from PBMCs or a T cell subset sorted from them (not recorded which).

This CDR3 reads CASSDMDTEAFF. The CDR3 DNA reads TGTGCCAGCAGCGACATGGACACTGAAGCTTTCTTT. The V gene is TRBV7-6, the J gene TRBJ1-1, with D uncertain. V was clipped by 5 bases and J by 3 bases, with 7 bases between them. The length of the CDR3 is 12 residues. Germline V gene data show CDR1 as SGHVS and CDR2 as FNYEAQ.